This paragraph covers one TCR beta chain sequence. Its target is not known. It was with a sample-barcoded 5' primer and a J-beta primer mix that a second PCR of roughly 7 to 12 cycles was run. TCRdb fed the 5' RACE reads into MiXCR, producing one record per CDR3 protein. Of about 1,600,000 distinct CDR3 sequences in the sample, about 43% were seen once. The CDR3 has 16 amino acids. V was trimmed by 5 bases and J by 3 bases, leaving 18 bases between them. Germline CDR1 reads SGHAT; CDR2 reads FQNNGV. This sample was taken from a study of blood T cells in healthy people across ages. Study-level results: With naive T cell percentage, TCR beta diversity showed a strong correlation.

Healthy Caucasian individuals from Russia aged roughly 6 to 90 served as donors. The chain links TRBV11-2 to TRBJ2-3; D may be TRBD2 (7 bases). The receptor was derived from a woman aged 18-29 years in good health. The sample was blood. CDR3 loop: CASSPQVGGATDTQYF. The CDR3 coding sequence is TGTGCCAGCAGCCCCCAGGTGGGGGGGGCGACAGATACGCAGTATTTT.